Below, 32 T cell receptor beta chains from the same sample are listed, as sequenced in a study of T cell responses to AZD1222 COVID-19 vaccine. Data came from immunoSEQ multiplex PCR; TCRdb stores just in-frame clones and leaves some out. Among 100,000 to 150,000 clones listed, more than 85% were seen once. The sample here was peripheral blood, taken on day 0 of AZD1222 vaccination. Source of these receptors: an adult in good health.

The genes are TRBV4-1 and TRBJ1-5, with 8 bases identical to TRBD1. J was trimmed by 4 bases and V by 5 bases; bases with no gene match: 10. This CDR3 spans 16 amino acids. Germline V gene data show CDR1 as MGHRA and CDR2 as YSYEKL. The DNA of the CDR3 is TGCGCCAGCAGCATCCCAGGACAGGGCGGAAATCAGCCCCAGCATTTT. This gives the protein CASSIPGQGGNQPQHF.

As to this clone: A read error may produce the germline difference seen at one junction end. The rearrangement links TRBV30 to TRBJ2-3; possible D gene TRBD1, 6 bases. The CDR3 length is 14 residues. Looked up from germline, CDR1 is GTSNPN and CDR2 is SVGIG (reference sequence). CDR3 loop: CTWGQWTRADTQYF. The CDR3 nucleotides are TGTACCTGGGGGCAATGGACCCGGGCGGATACGCAGTATTTT.

The chain is built from TRBV7-9 and TRBJ1-1; D uncertain. The CDR3 runs 18 residues. Germline CDR1 SEHNR, CDR2 FQNEAQ (reference sequence). Trimming removed 1 base at V and 1 base at J, with 19 bases between. The CDR3 loop is CASSLVSLAGAGNTEAFF. Here the CDR3 DNA reads TGTGCCAGCAGCTTAGTTAGCTTGGCAGGCGCAGGGAACACTGAAGCTTTCTTT.

The V and J genes are TRBV11-1 and TRBJ2-7; D uncertain. The V gene lost 2 bases and the J gene lost 5 bases, with 16 bases spanning the gap. Looked up from germline, CDR1 is SGHAT and CDR2 is FQDESV (reference sequence). The CDR3 sequence is 15 residues long. The CDR3 reads CASSLRPHPTHEQYF. CDR3 bases: TGTGCCAGCAGCTTAAGACCTCACCCCACCCACGAGCAGTACTTC.

The chain links TRBV7-9 to TRBJ2-1; perhaps D is TRBD1 or TRBD2 (5 bases each). CDR1 SEHNR and CDR2 FQNEAQ come from the germline V gene (reference sequence). With 5 bases removed from V and 5 bases from J, the gap between germline ends came to 13 bases. This CDR3 is 14 amino acids long. CDR3 sequence (DNA): TGTGCCAGCAGCCCGCCCGGGACCAACAATGAGCAGTTCTTC. The encoded protein is CASSPPGTNNEQFF.

The chain has TRBV6-5 and TRBJ2-7; possibly TRBD1 or TRBD2 for D (5 bases each). V lost 5 bases, J lost 5 bases, and 16 bases lay in between. The CDR3 is made up of 14 amino acids. The V gene's germline CDR1 is MNHEY and CDR2 SVGAGI. The CDR3 loop reads CASSHGALADEQYF. CDR3 in DNA: TGTGCCAGCAGTCACGGGGCTTTGGCTGACGAGCAGTACTTC.

The chain has TRBV5-1 and TRBJ1-1, with D perhaps TRBD1 (6 bases). CDR1 and CDR2 (germline): SGHRS, YFSETQ. V was shortened by 4 bases and J by 1 base, with 8 bases between the two germline ends. This CDR3 has 13 amino acids. The chain's CDR3 is CASSRQENTEAFF. In nucleotides, the CDR3 is TGCGCCAGCAGCAGACAGGAGAACACTGAAGCTTTCTTT.

The rearrangement uses TRBV6-5 and TRBJ2-1; the D gene is possibly TRBD1 (5 bases). Trimming stripped 2 bases from V and 5 bases from J, with 7 bases between. Germline lookup yields CDR1 MNHEY and CDR2 SVGAGI. The CDR3 is made up of 13 amino acids. CDR3 coding DNA: TGTGCCAGCAGTTACGGGGCCCACAATGAGCAGTTCTTC. Protein product: CASSYGAHNEQFF.

The chain recombines TRBV7-2 with TRBJ1-2; D is perhaps TRBD1 (5 bases). Per the germline V gene, CDR1 is SGHTA and CDR2 is FQGNSA. This CDR3 has 12 amino acids. V was cut by 5 bases and J by 8 bases, with 12 bases left in between. The CDR3 nucleotides are TGTGCCAGCAGCATGGGACCGGGAGGCTACACCTTC. Its protein is CASSMGPGGYTF.

The chain is built from TRBV24-1 and TRBJ1-3; D not resolved. Per germline, CDR1 KGHDR and CDR2 SFDVKD. CDR3 length: 14 amino acids. V lost 5 bases, J lost 0 bases, and 7 bases lay in between. This CDR3 reads CATSVGGSGNTIYF. The DNA of the CDR3 is TGTGCCACCAGTGTAGGTGGCTCTGGAAACACCATATATTTT.

V usage is TRBV11-2 and J usage is TRBJ2-4; 10 bases align to TRBD2. The CDR3 is 14 residues long. The germline gives CDR1 SGHAT, CDR2 FQNNGV. V trimming: 5 bases; J trimming: 5 bases; junction bases outside the gene matches: 3. The CDR3 DNA is TGTGCCAGCAGCGCCGGACTAGCGGAAAACATTCAGTACTTC. Its protein product is CASSAGLAENIQYF.

The chain employs TRBV9 and TRBJ1-5; D unclear. CDR1 is SGDLS and CDR2 is YYNGEE in the germline V gene. The CDR3 length is 13 residues. Trimming removed 2 bases from V and 4 bases from J, with 7 bases in between. For the CDR3, the DNA is TGTGCCAGCAGCGTTTTAGGGAATCAGCCCCAGCATTTT. It codes for CASSVLGNQPQHF.

The chain carries TRBV2 and TRBJ2-3; 11 bases are shared with TRBD2. V lost 7 bases, J lost 6 bases, and 12 bases stayed unmatched. The germline V gene has CDR1 SNHLY and CDR2 FYNNEI. CDR3 length: 16 residues. The DNA for the CDR3 is TGTGCCAGCACCCCCAATAGCGGGGGGGCCGTCGATACGCAGTATTTT. It yields the protein CASTPNSGGAVDTQYF.

This clone was detected only once. This chain connects TRBV27 to TRBJ2-7; TRBD1 agrees at 8 bases. Trimming cost V 2 bases and J 2 bases; bases outside gene matches: 5. CDR3 length equals 15 residues. CDR1 and CDR2 from the germline V gene are MNHEY and SMNVEV (reference sequence). The CDR3 sequence is CASSLRQGTAYEQYF. The CDR3, as DNA: TGTGCCAGCAGTTTACGACAGGGGACCGCCTACGAGCAGTACTTC.

V and J are TRBV5-4 and TRBJ2-5; D perhaps matches TRBD1 (5 bases). In germline, CDR1 is SGHNT, CDR2 YYREEE (reference sequence). CDR3 size: 14 residues. Deletions cut 6 bases from V and 3 bases from J, with 15 bases between. CDR3 nucleotide sequence: TGTGCCAGCACCGACAGTGACCCCGAAGAGACCCAGTACTTC. It translates to CASTDSDPEETQYF.

The gene calls are TRBV5-1 and TRBJ2-3; D perhaps matches TRBD2 (5 bases). Trimming pared 6 bases from V and 3 bases from J, leaving 20 bases between. The CDR3 contains 16 residues. CDR1 is SGHRS, CDR2 YFSETQ, per germline. The CDR3 DNA follows: TGCGCCAGCACCCCTACGGCGGAGGTCGGGACAGATACGCAGTATTTT. Translation: CASTPTAEVGTDTQYF.

The rearrangement links TRBV4-1 to TRBJ1-1, with 9 bases lining up with TRBD1. V trimming: 1 base; J trimming: 0 bases; junction bases outside the gene matches: 3. CDR3 length equals 16 residues. CDR1 and CDR2 (germline): MGHRA, YSYEKL. CDR3 protein: CASSQVQGAMNTEAFF. The CDR3 bases are TGCGCCAGCAGCCAAGTACAGGGGGCTATGAACACTGAAGCTTTCTTT.

The chain combines TRBV5-1 with TRBJ1-2, with TRBD1 matching 8 bases. The CDR3 consists of 16 residues. V shed 0 bases, J shed 5 bases, and the junction held 9 bases outside the gene matches. Germline V CDR1 and CDR2: SGHRS, YFSETQ. The DNA for the CDR3 is TGCGCCAGCAGCTTGGCCGGGACAGGCGTCGGTTATGGCTACACCTTC. This encodes CASSLAGTGVGYGYTF.

V and J are TRBV27 and TRBJ1-1; no clear D gene. Germline V gene sequence: CDR1 MNHEY, CDR2 SMNVEV (reference sequence). The CDR3 consists of 11 residues. Trimming shortened V by 2 bases and J by 6 bases, and 4 bases separated the two germline ends. This chain's CDR3 is CASSLGAEAFF. CDR3 coding DNA: TGTGCCAGCAGTTTAGGGGCTGAAGCTTTCTTT.

The chain combines TRBV29-1 with TRBJ2-1; 10 bases map to TRBD2. Looked up from germline, CDR1 is SQVTM and CDR2 is ANQGSEA. Trimming took 5 bases from V and 7 from J; bases not matched to a gene: 8. The CDR3 has 14 amino acids. DNA for the CDR3: TGCAGCGTTCGCAGCGGGAGGGCTGTGAATGAGCAGTTCTTC. Translated: CSVRSGRAVNEQFF.

The chain employs TRBV27 and TRBJ2-1, with TRBD2 matching over 11 bases. Losses at the gene ends were 7 bases for V and 9 bases for J; bases not matched to a gene: 20. The CDR3 spans 18 residues. Germline CDR1 and CDR2: MNHEY and SMNVEV (reference sequence). CDR3 DNA sequence: TGTGCCAGCACCGATGGGGCAATGGGGCTAGCGGGAGGCGTTGAGCAGTTCTTC. Protein sequence: CASTDGAMGLAGGVEQFF.

The rearrangement uses TRBV5-1 and TRBJ2-4; 7 nucleotides align to TRBD1. Germline CDR1 reads SGHRS; CDR2 reads YFSETQ. The CDR3 length is 15 residues. Trimming cost V 4 bases and J 8 bases; bases outside gene matches: 12. The CDR3 coding sequence is TGCGCCAGCAGCCGAACAGGGGACGGGCTGGACATTCAGTACTTC. Translated: CASSRTGDGLDIQYF.

The chain recombines TRBV5-6 with TRBJ1-2, with D maybe TRBD1 (5 bases). Looked up from germline, CDR1 is SGHDT and CDR2 is YYEEEE. This CDR3 is 15 amino acids long. Trimming took off 0 bases at V and 3 bases at J, with 12 bases between the two ends. The CDR3 loop is CASSLAYRLHYGYTF. In DNA form, the CDR3 reads TGTGCCAGCAGCTTGGCGTACAGGTTACACTATGGCTACACCTTC.

The rearrangement joins TRBV13 to TRBJ1-5; tentative D call: TRBD1 (5 bases). V dropped 3 bases and J dropped 6 bases, with 15 bases sitting between them. The CDR3 is 15 amino acids. The V gene's germline CDR1 is PRHDT and CDR2 FYEKMQ (reference sequence). The CDR3 DNA sequence: TGTGCCAGCAGCTTGTCAAACTCGGGGGGTCAGCCCCAGCATTTT. This encodes CASSLSNSGGQPQHF.

The chain carries TRBV29-1 and TRBJ1-2, with D possibly being TRBD1 (6 bases). CDR1 is SQVTM and CDR2 is ANQGSEA in the germline V gene. V was pared by 4 bases and J by 4 bases, with 10 bases between. The length of the CDR3 is 12 residues. In DNA form, the CDR3 reads TGCAGCGTTGTGGACAGTTCCTATGGCTACACCTTC. It is translated as CSVVDSSYGYTF.

The chain joins TRBV28 to TRBJ2-1, with D perhaps matching TRBD1 or TRBD2 (6 bases each). Per germline, CDR1 MDHEN and CDR2 SYDVKM. The CDR3 covers 16 residues. The CDR3 sequence: CAGGGVKAGSYNEQFF. DNA of the CDR3: TGTGCTGGGGGCGGGGTGAAGGCGGGCTCCTACAATGAGCAGTTCTTC.

The J gene is TRBJ2-1, the V gene TRBV5-4, with D uncertain. The ends were cut back, 6 bases at V and 9 bases at J, with 16 bases in the middle. The CDR3 length is 13 residues. CDR1 is SGHNT, CDR2 YYREEE, per germline (reference sequence). The chain's CDR3 is CASTLDPFSEQFF. The CDR3 nucleotides read TGTGCCAGCACCCTGGACCCGTTTAGTGAGCAGTTCTTC.

The chain employs TRBV5-1 and TRBJ1-1; D ambiguous. CDR1 and CDR2 from the germline V gene are SGHRS and YFSETQ. V gave up 2 bases and J gave up 4 bases, with 12 bases separating them. The length of the CDR3 is 14 residues. The CDR3 DNA follows: TGCGCCAGCAGCTTATCAGACCAGCGCACTGAAGCTTTCTTT. Translating gives CASSLSDQRTEAFF.

The rearrangement uses TRBV6-5 and TRBJ2-7; 8 bases fit TRBD1. This CDR3 contains 13 residues. Germline V gene sequence: CDR1 MNHEY, CDR2 SVGAGI. CDR3 protein: CGTRRQGSYEQYF. CDR3 DNA: TGTGGTACAAGGAGACAGGGGTCCTACGAGCAGTACTTC.

This clone was detected only once. The chain links TRBV18 to TRBJ2-1, with 9 positions matching TRBD2. CDR3 length equals 15 residues. CDR1 KGHSH and CDR2 LQKENI come from the germline V gene. The V gene end was trimmed by 3 bases and the J gene end by 10 bases; junction bases not matched to a gene: 10. The CDR3 sequence is CASSPLVLAGTEQFF. CDR3 nucleotides: TGTGCCAGCTCACCCCTTGTCCTAGCGGGGACGGAGCAGTTCTTC.

Comments on this clone: One end of the junction is discordant with germline, which a read error may explain. The chain couples TRBV7-9 to TRBJ1-5; possibly TRBD1 for D (5 bases). This CDR3 region has 12 residues. Germline-derived CDR1 and CDR2 are SEHNR and FQNEAQ (reference sequence). The CDR3 bases are TGTGCCAGCAACTTAGACGGACAACCCCAGCATTTT. As protein: CASNLDGQPQHF.

This clone was counted once. A much more abundant neighbour one base away suggests this may be a read error. The V call is TRBV11-3, the J call TRBJ2-6; D remains unclear. This CDR3 spans 13 amino acids. V dropped 5 bases and J dropped 2 bases, with 4 bases sitting between them. CDR1 and CDR2 (germline): SGHNT, YENEEA. Here the CDR3 DNA reads TGTGCCAGCAGCCCTCCTGGGGCCAACGTCCTGACTTTC. Translated, it gives CASSPPGANVLTF.